Listed here are 24 T cell receptor beta chains from one sample, sequenced in a study of cytomegalovirus exposure and HLA in healthy donors (dated by TCRdb to 2017 to 2019). The receptor library was made with the immunoSEQ multiplex PCR assay. The multiplex PCR relied on a mix of 60 forward primers for TCR Vbeta segments and 13 reverse primers for TCR Jbeta segments. TCRdb carries this immuneACCESS record with in-frame sequences only. Its versions omit some clonotypes, under half of them owing to an unresolved V gene in the studies checked, with the rest unexplained. The table for this sample lists around 140,000 clones. The top ten hold around 0.96% of the sample. Sequencing was carried out using PBMCs. The origin of the receptors is a male donor in good health and CMV-seronegative.

This rearrangement joins TRBV20-1 to TRBJ1-2, with TRBD1 as a possible D gene (5 bases). Germline lookup yields CDR1 DFQATT and CDR2 SNEGSKA (reference sequence). There are 11 residues in the CDR3. Trimming removed 3 bases at V and 10 bases at J, with 12 bases between. CDR3 loop: CSAREGNDYTF. The CDR3, as DNA: TGCAGTGCTAGGGAGGGGAATGACTACACCTTC.

This rearrangement joins TRBV9 to TRBJ1-2; D is ambiguous. This CDR3 has 14 residues. Trimming pared 4 bases from V and 1 base from J, leaving 11 bases between. Germline V gene lookup returns CDR1 SGDLS and CDR2 YYNGEE. The CDR3 protein is CASSFDNDNYGYTF. In nucleotides, the CDR3 is TGTGCCAGCAGCTTCGACAACGATAACTATGGCTACACCTTC.

V is TRBV10-3 and J is TRBJ1-1; the D gene is possibly TRBD1 (6 bases). The CDR3 loop spans 13 amino acids. Deletions cut 4 bases from V and 8 bases from J, with 14 bases between. Germline values: CDR1 ENHRY, CDR2 SYGVKD. The CDR3: CAISAHRELEAFF. Here the CDR3 DNA reads TGTGCCATCAGTGCCCACAGGGAACTGGAAGCTTTCTTT.

This chain uses TRBV11-3 with TRBJ1-1; D might be TRBD1 (5 bases). V shed 1 base and J shed 1 base, with 10 bases lying between them. Germline assignment: CDR1 SGHNT and CDR2 YENEEA. CDR3 length: 15 residues. The DNA for the CDR3 is TGTGCCAGCAGCTTAGGTCTTGGGGCGAACACTGAAGCTTTCTTT. This sequence encodes CASSLGLGANTEAFF.

The chain employs TRBV19 and TRBJ1-2; the D is unclear. Germline values: CDR1 LNHDA, CDR2 SQIVND (reference sequence). The ends were cut back, 5 bases at V and 10 bases at J, with 14 bases in the middle. CDR3 size: 12 residues. CDR3 residues: CASSPSMRVYTF. The CDR3 nucleotides are TGTGCCAGTAGTCCTTCCATGCGAGTCTACACCTTC.

The gene calls are TRBV7-3 and TRBJ2-5, with TRBD2 identical over 9 bases. Germline V gene lookup returns CDR1 SGHTA and CDR2 FQGTGA. With V trimmed by 3 bases and J by 2 bases, 7 bases remained unmatched. The CDR3 has 16 residues. CDR3 in amino acids: CASSLGSGGFQETQYF. In DNA form, the CDR3 reads TGTGCCAGCAGCTTGGGTAGCGGGGGTTTTCAAGAGACCCAGTACTTC.

The rearrangement uses TRBV14 and TRBJ2-2; perhaps TRBD2 as D (5 bases). The CDR3 is 14 amino acids. V shed 6 bases and J shed 1 base, with 9 bases lying between them. Germline V gene sequence: CDR1 SGHDN, CDR2 FVKESK. In DNA form, the CDR3 reads TGTGCCAGCAGGAGGGCAGGGAACACCGGGGAGCTGTTTTTT. It specifies CASRRAGNTGELFF.

The chain recombines TRBV2 with TRBJ1-5; no reliable D call. Per the germline V gene, CDR1 is SNHLY and CDR2 is FYNNEI. V dropped 8 bases and J dropped 7 bases, with 15 bases sitting between them. This CDR3 is built from 13 residues. The CDR3 is CASGLDQQQPQHF. The CDR3, as DNA: TGTGCCAGCGGGCTTGATCAGCAACAGCCCCAGCATTTT.

This chain uses TRBV28 with TRBJ2-7; D is undetermined. The CDR3 has 11 amino acids. The ends were cut back, 9 bases at V and 0 bases at J, with 6 bases in the middle. Germline V gene sequence: CDR1 MDHEN, CDR2 SYDVKM. The CDR3 DNA follows: TGTGCCAGTGATAGCTCCTACGAGCAGTACTTC. Its translation is CASDSSYEQYF.

The DNA of the CDR3 is TGTGCCAGCAGCGAGAGGGTGTATGAGCAGTACTTC. This sequence encodes CASSERVYEQYF. The chain is built from TRBV7-9 and TRBJ2-7; weak D call: TRBD2 (5 bases). This CDR3 is 12 amino acids long. Trimming removed 5 bases at V and 7 bases at J, with 12 bases between. Germline V CDR1 and CDR2: SEHNR, FQNEAQ (reference sequence). Full variable domain (remainder filled in from reference TRBV7-9 and TRBJ2-7): DTGVSQNPRHKITKRGQNVTFRCDPISEHNRLYWYRQTLGQGPEFLTYFQNEAQLEKSRLLSDRFSAERPKGSFSTLEIQRTEQGDSAMYLCASSERVYEQYFGPGTRLTVT.

The chain employs TRBV4-3 and TRBJ2-5; 10 bases fit TRBD1. The DNA end lines up better with TRBJ2-7; the J call may be wrong. From germline, CDR1 is LGHNA and CDR2 YSLEER. The CDR3 sequence is 17 residues long. As DNA, the CDR3 is TGCGCCAGCAGCCAAGAATGGCGGGACAGGGGCACCTACGAGCAGTACTTC. The encoded protein is CASSQEWRDRGTYEQYF.

V and J are TRBV5-4 and TRBJ1-2; TRBD1 matches 7 bases. The germline V gene encodes CDR1 SGHNT and CDR2 YYREEE (reference sequence). This CDR3 is built from 13 residues. Trimming at V came to 2 bases and at J to 7 bases, leaving 5 bases not matched to a gene. The CDR3 loop is CASSFEGAGGYTF. CDR3 DNA: TGTGCCAGCAGCTTTGAGGGGGCGGGTGGCTACACCTTC.

The CDR3 DNA sequence: TGCAGTGCTAGGGGCGGGGAGCAGTACTTC. This encodes CSARGGEQYF. The rearrangement uses TRBV20-1 and TRBJ2-7, with D possibly TRBD2 on 5 matching bases. Trimming shortened V by 3 bases and J by 7 bases, and 7 bases separated the two germline ends. The germline V gene encodes CDR1 DFQATT and CDR2 SNEGSKA (reference sequence). The CDR3 consists of 10 residues.

This chain joins TRBV7-6 and TRBJ2-5; the match to TRBD1 covers 10 bases. With 5 bases clipped from V and 5 bases from J, the junction kept 8 bases outside the gene matches. This CDR3 has 15 amino acids. CDR1 SGHVS and CDR2 FNYEAQ come from the germline V gene. CDR3 in DNA: TGTGCCAGCAGCAGAACCGGGACAGGGGTCGAGACCCAGTACTTC. Protein product: CASSRTGTGVETQYF.

As regards this clone: The identical CDR3 is also encoded by other nucleotide sequences in the sample. The J gene is TRBJ1-1, the V gene TRBV5-1, with D possibly matching TRBD1 (6 bases). Germline values: CDR1 SGHRS, CDR2 YFSETQ. V lost 4 bases and J 5 bases, leaving 12 bases between the germline ends. The CDR3 runs to 13 residues. The CDR3 region is CASSLTGNTEAFF. CDR3 bases: TGCGCCAGCAGCCTAACAGGGAATACTGAAGCTTTCTTT.

Turning to this clone: A read error may produce the germline difference seen at one junction end. V is TRBV2 and J is TRBJ1-1, with a weak D call TRBD1 (5 bases). Germline CDR1 reads SNHLY; CDR2 reads FYNNEI. The CDR3 spans 13 residues. CDR3 coding DNA: TGTGCCAGCAGGGAAGGGGCGGGGACTGAAGCTTTCTTT. Translating gives CASREGAGTEAFF.

The chain combines TRBV30 with TRBJ1-1; D not certain. V gave up 0 bases and J gave up 0 bases, with 11 bases separating them. The CDR3 runs to 15 residues. Germline loops: CDR1 GTSNPN, CDR2 SVGIG (reference sequence). CDR3 residues: CAWSVEVRLNTEAFF. The CDR3 region has the DNA TGTGCCTGGAGTGTAGAGGTCAGATTGAACACTGAAGCTTTCTTT. The full variable domain, with the rest looked up from reference TRBV30 and TRBJ1-1, is SQTIHQWPATLVQPVGSPLSLECTVEGTSNPNLYWYRQAAGRGLQLLFYSVGIGQISSEVPQNLSASRPQDRQFILSSKKLLLSDSGFYLCAWSVEVRLNTEAFFGQGTRLTVV.

The rearrangement uses TRBV2 and TRBJ2-7; the match to TRBD2 covers 8 bases. The CDR3 is made up of 16 amino acids. V gave up 3 bases and J gave up 4 bases; unmatched junction bases: 11. In germline, CDR1 is SNHLY, CDR2 FYNNEI. The chain's CDR3 is CASSERGSGVSYEQYF. The CDR3 region has the DNA TGTGCCAGCAGTGAGAGGGGTAGCGGGGTCTCGTACGAGCAGTACTTC.

This chain links TRBV6-1 with TRBJ2-7, with D possibly being TRBD2 (6 bases). Germline V CDR1 and CDR2: MNHNS, SASEGT. V gave up 2 bases and J gave up 0 bases, with 8 bases separating them. CDR3 length: 14 residues. The CDR3 DNA reads as TGTGCCAGCAGTGAATTGGGACTCTCCTACGAGCAGTACTTC. This translates into CASSELGLSYEQYF.

The chain recombines TRBV18 with TRBJ1-1, with 7 bases aligning to TRBD1. Germline CDR1 KGHSH, CDR2 LQKENI. V was pared by 1 base and J by 4 bases, with 3 bases of the junction left unmatched. The CDR3 spans 14 residues. CDR3 loop: CASSPLQGPTEAFF. The CDR3 nucleotides read TGTGCCAGCTCACCACTACAGGGGCCCACTGAAGCTTTCTTT. The full variable domain, rest sourced from reference TRBV18 and TRBJ1-1, is NAGVMQNPRHLVRRRGQEARLRCSPMKGHSHVYWYRQLPEEGLKFMVYLQKENIIDESGMPKERFSAEFPKEGPSILRIQQVVRGDSAAYFCASSPLQGPTEAFFGQGTRLTVV.

The genes are TRBV29-1 and TRBJ2-3; 10 bases align to TRBD1. The CDR3 length is 19 residues. Germline assignment: CDR1 SQVTM and CDR2 ANQGSEA. Germline trimming cut 1 base from V and 4 bases from J; bases unmatched to any gene: 17. Written as DNA, the CDR3 is TGCAGCGTTGAAGCAGTCTCAGAGGACAGGGGGGTTGCATCAGATACGCAGTATTTT. Translation: CSVEAVSEDRGVASDTQYF.

The rearrangement joins TRBV30 to TRBJ1-1, with 8 nucleotides matching TRBD1. CDR1 GTSNPN and CDR2 SVGIG come from the germline V gene (reference sequence). J lost 0 bases, V lost 3 bases, and 3 bases had no gene match. The CDR3 runs 14 residues. CDR3 nucleotide sequence: TGTGCCTGGAGCTCAGGGGGCATGAACACTGAAGCTTTCTTT. As protein: CAWSSGGMNTEAFF.

This sequence joins TRBV5-1 and TRBJ2-5, with TRBD2 matching over 8 bases. V trimming: 5 bases; J trimming: 5 bases; junction bases outside the gene matches: 11. Per the germline V gene, CDR1 is SGHRS and CDR2 is YFSETQ. This CDR3 has 15 residues. The DNA for the CDR3 is TGCGCCAGCAGAGAGCCAGTAGCGGGAAGGGAGACCCAGTACTTC. This codes for CASREPVAGRETQYF.

This sequence joins TRBV9 and TRBJ2-7; 7 bases align to TRBD2. V lost 1 base to trimming and J lost 2 bases; unmatched junction nucleotides: 6. Looked up from germline, CDR1 is SGDLS and CDR2 is YYNGEE. This CDR3 contains 15 residues. The CDR3 nucleotides read TGTGCCAGCAGCGTATCACCCGGGGGGACCTACGAGCAGTACTTC. Protein product: CASSVSPGGTYEQYF.